The 32 T cell receptor beta chains presented below share a single source sample, sequenced in a study. Method: immunoSEQ multiplex PCR; TCRdb's copy keeps in-frame clones and lacks some. The repertoire holds approximately 50,000 clones, with over 85% as singletons. Sequenced: PBMCs. These TCRs come from a middle-aged man with rheumatoid arthritis.

J is TRBJ1-6 and V is TRBV7-9; TRBD1 is a possible D gene (6 bases). The CDR3 has 17 amino acids. Trimming took 5 bases from V and 8 from J, leaving 22 bases between them. Germline lookup yields CDR1 SEHNR and CDR2 FQNEAQ (reference sequence). The CDR3 nucleotides are TGTGCCAGCAGCCCGAGGGGGGGGGCGACGGCTGATTCACCCCTCCACTTT. Translation gives CASSPRGGATADSPLHF. Looking up the rest from reference TRBV7-9 and TRBJ1-6 gives the full variable domain: DTGVSQNPRHKITKRGQNVTFRCDPISEHNRLYWYRQTLGQGPEFLTYFQNEAQLEKSRLLSDRFSAERPKGSFSTLEIQRTEQGDSAMYLCASSPRGGATADSPLHFGNGTRLTVT.

This sequence joins TRBV5-1 and TRBJ1-1; D might be TRBD1 (6 bases). This CDR3 is built from 14 residues. V dropped 4 bases and J dropped 6 bases, with 16 bases sitting between them. Germline values: CDR1 SGHRS, CDR2 YFSETQ. The CDR3 loop is CASSVPAGASEAFF. As DNA, the CDR3 is TGCGCCAGCAGCGTGCCTGCGGGGGCTTCTGAAGCTTTCTTT.

The V call is TRBV7-9, the J call TRBJ2-1, with D tentatively TRBD1 (5 bases). The V and J ends lost 4 bases and 8 bases respectively, with 21 bases between them. The germline CDR1 and CDR2 sequences are SEHNR and FQNEAQ (reference sequence). This CDR3 comprises 16 residues. The CDR3 region is CASSSELREAVDEQFF. CDR3 coding DNA: TGTGCCAGCAGCTCGGAACTCAGGGAAGCCGTGGATGAGCAGTTCTTC. Together with reference TRBV7-9 and TRBJ2-1, the CDR3 gives the full variable domain: DTGVSQNPRHKITKRGQNVTFRCDPISEHNRLYWYRQTLGQGPEFLTYFQNEAQLEKSRLLSDRFSAERPKGSFSTLEIQRTEQGDSAMYLCASSSELREAVDEQFFGPGTRLTVL.

The rearrangement joins TRBV13 to TRBJ2-3; D possibly corresponds to TRBD2 (6 bases). Trimming shortened V by 5 bases and J by 11 bases, and 23 bases separated the two germline ends. The germline CDR1 and CDR2 sequences are PRHDT and FYEKMQ (reference sequence). This CDR3 contains 15 residues. The CDR3: CASSHRSLPSDGQYF. Written as DNA, the CDR3 is TGTGCCAGCAGCCACCGGTCCCTTCCTAGCGATGGGCAGTATTTT. The full variable domain, in which reference TRBV13 and TRBJ2-3 provide the parts outside the CDR3, is AAGVIQSPRHLIKEKRETATLKCYPIPRHDTVYWYQQGPGQDPQFLISFYEKMQSDKGSIPDRFSAQQFSDYHSELNMSSLELGDSALYFCASSHRSLPSDGQYFGPGTRLTVL.

The rearrangement uses TRBV9 and TRBJ2-5; D gene unclear. The CDR3 runs 14 residues. V was cut by 0 bases and J by 4 bases, with 10 bases left in between. The germline V gene encodes CDR1 SGDLS and CDR2 YYNGEE. The CDR3 reads CASSVAGDLETQYF. The CDR3 DNA is TGTGCCAGCAGCGTAGCCGGAGATCTAGAGACCCAGTACTTC.

The chain joins TRBV6-5 to TRBJ1-2, with 8 bases aligning to TRBD1. Germline trimming cut 2 bases from V and 8 bases from J; bases unmatched to any gene: 7. From germline, CDR1 is MNHEY and CDR2 SVGAGI. CDR3 size: 14 residues. CDR3 DNA sequence: TGTGCCAGCAGTTACGCCGGACAGGGTCGAGGCTACACCTTC. It codes for CASSYAGQGRGYTF.

V and J are TRBV27 and TRBJ1-5; weak D call: TRBD1 (5 bases). Per germline, CDR1 MNHEY and CDR2 SMNVEV (reference sequence). V gave up 0 bases and J gave up 2 bases, with 11 bases separating them. The CDR3 has 16 residues. CDR3 loop: CASSLSAGLGNQPQHF. Here the CDR3 DNA reads TGTGCCAGCAGTTTATCGGCAGGGCTTGGCAATCAGCCCCAGCATTTT.

The chain employs TRBV30 and TRBJ1-1, with 7 bases that match TRBD1. The CDR3 spans 15 residues. Germline CDR1 reads GTSNPN; CDR2 reads SVGIG (reference sequence). The V and J ends lost 4 bases and 3 bases, in that order; junction bases with no gene match: 11. The CDR3 nucleotides are TGTGCCTGGAACCCTAACAGGGGAATCGACACTGAAGCTTTCTTT. Its protein is CAWNPNRGIDTEAFF.

V usage is TRBV6-1 and J usage is TRBJ2-1; tentatively, D is TRBD2 (6 bases). The V gene lost 1 base and the J gene lost 9 bases, with 16 bases spanning the gap. Germline V gene lookup returns CDR1 MNHNS and CDR2 SASEGT. There are 15 residues in the CDR3. In DNA, the CDR3 is TGTGCCAGCAGTGAAGGACTAGTAACCTCCGGTGAGCAGTTCTTC. It is translated as CASSEGLVTSGEQFF.

Only one count was recorded for this clone. CDR3 sequence reads: CASSFSNTGELFF. CDR3 DNA sequence: TGTGCCAGCAGCTTCTCCAACACCGGGGAGCTGTTTTTT. The V gene is TRBV7-3, the J gene TRBJ2-2; D not certain. The CDR3 length is 13 residues. Trimming cost V 3 bases and J 2 bases, with 4 bases left between them. Germline values: CDR1 SGHTA, CDR2 FQGTGA.

V gene TRBV3-1 (or the pseudogene TRBV3-2) combines with J gene TRBJ1-2, with D maybe TRBD1 (5 bases). V was pared by 1 base and J by 2 bases, with 5 bases between. Germline V gene lookup returns CDR1 LGHDT and CDR2 YNNKEL (reference sequence). The CDR3 is 13 residues long. CDR3 in amino acids: CASSQGQNYGYTF. CDR3 DNA sequence: TGTGCCAGCAGCCAAGGACAGAACTATGGCTACACCTTC.

This rearrangement joins TRBV29-1 to TRBJ2-7; D perhaps matches TRBD2 (6 bases). The CDR3 is 10 residues long. Germline V gene data show CDR1 as SQVTM and CDR2 as ANQGSEA. Trimming took off 4 bases at V and 7 bases at J, with 8 bases between the two ends. In nucleotides, the CDR3 is TGCAGCGTTGGGAGGGATGAGCAGTACTTC. Residues: CSVGRDEQYF.

The CDR3, as DNA: TGTGCCATCAAAGAAACTAGCGGGTACAATGAGCAGTTCTTC. This gives the protein CAIKETSGYNEQFF. The J gene is TRBJ2-1, the V gene TRBV10-3; TRBD2 matches at 9 bases. CDR1 is ENHRY and CDR2 is SYGVKD in the germline V gene. V lost 7 bases to trimming and J lost 4 bases; unmatched junction nucleotides: 5. This CDR3 spans 14 amino acids.

The V and J genes are TRBV18 and TRBJ2-1; D not certain. Trimming shortened V by 2 bases and J by 7 bases, and 12 bases separated the two germline ends. The CDR3 has 14 residues. Germline assignment: CDR1 KGHSH and CDR2 LQKENI. The CDR3 sequence: CASSPNPGPNEQFF. The CDR3 nucleotides are TGTGCCAGCTCACCAAACCCTGGGCCGAATGAGCAGTTCTTC.

The V and J genes are TRBV19 and TRBJ1-5; no reliable D call. The V and J ends lost 3 bases and 9 bases respectively, with 9 bases between them. The CDR3 has 12 amino acids. In germline, CDR1 is LNHDA, CDR2 SQIVND (reference sequence). CDR3 sequence: CASSIRPGPQHF. The DNA for the CDR3 is TGTGCCAGTAGTATTAGACCGGGGCCCCAGCATTTT.

This clone was seen only once. This rearrangement joins TRBV7-8 to TRBJ1-1; no definite D call. CDR1 SGHVS and CDR2 FQNEAQ come from the germline V gene. V lost 1 base and J 7 bases, leaving 13 bases between the germline ends. The CDR3 loop spans 14 amino acids. The chain's CDR3 is CASSLGLSEVEAFF. The CDR3 nucleotides read TGTGCCAGCAGCTTAGGGCTAAGTGAAGTTGAAGCTTTCTTT.

This clone was seen just once. The chain recombines TRBV5-1 with TRBJ2-7; 7 bases are a match to TRBD2. CDR1 SGHRS and CDR2 YFSETQ come from the germline V gene. This CDR3 is built from 16 residues. Unmatched junction bases numbered 6, after V lost 0 bases and J lost 0 bases. For the CDR3, the DNA is TGCGCCAGCAGCTTGGCCCTGGGAGGGAGCTCCTACGAGCAGTACTTC. It yields the protein CASSLALGGSSYEQYF.

This clone has just one count. The chain couples TRBV19 to TRBJ1-2; 7 bases are shared with TRBD1. CDR1 and CDR2 from the germline V gene are LNHDA and SQIVND (reference sequence). V gave up 4 bases and J gave up 4 bases; unmatched junction bases: 6. CDR3 length: 14 residues. The CDR3 DNA sequence: TGTGCCAGTAGTACCTCCGGGACAGCCTATGGCTACACCTTC. Translated, it gives CASSTSGTAYGYTF. The variable domain in full, with the rest retrieved from reference TRBV19 and TRBJ1-2, is DGGITQSPKYLFRKEGQNVTLSCEQNLNHDAMYWYRQDPGQGLRLIYYSQIVNDFQKGDIAEGYSVSREKKESFPLTVTSAQKNPTAFYLCASSTSGTAYGYTFGSGTRLTVV.

The V gene is TRBV29-1, the J gene TRBJ2-1; a weak D match, TRBD2 (5 bases). CDR3 length: 15 amino acids. V was cut by 4 bases and J by 4 bases, with 17 bases left in between. CDR1 SQVTM and CDR2 ANQGSEA come from the germline V gene. The CDR3, as DNA: TGCAGCGTTGTAGGCGAGGGCCTGGCTTACAATGAGCAGTTCTTC. Protein sequence: CSVVGEGLAYNEQFF.

The chain uses TRBV19 and TRBJ2-7, with a possible D match to TRBD1 (5 bases). The CDR3 has 15 amino acids. Germline loops: CDR1 LNHDA, CDR2 SQIVND (reference sequence). Trimming removed 5 bases from V and 1 base from J, with 15 bases in between. CDR3 region: CASSPTGFTSYEQYF. The CDR3 DNA follows: TGTGCCAGTAGTCCTACAGGTTTTACTTCCTACGAGCAGTACTTC. Full variable domain (remainder filled in from reference TRBV19 and TRBJ2-7): DGGITQSPKYLFRKEGQNVTLSCEQNLNHDAMYWYRQDPGQGLRLIYYSQIVNDFQKGDIAEGYSVSREKKESFPLTVTSAQKNPTAFYLCASSPTGFTSYEQYFGPGTRLTVT.

This chain connects TRBV12-3 or TRBV12-4 to TRBJ2-7, with D hard to call. The V end was cut by 6 bases, the J end by 3 bases, with 12 bases between. This CDR3 has 13 residues. CDR3 sequence (DNA): TGTGCCAGCAGCAATCAACATGGCTACGAGCAGTACTTC. The encoded protein is CASSNQHGYEQYF.

The rearrangement links TRBV30 to TRBJ2-1; D remains unclear. Deletions cut 0 bases from V and 9 bases from J, with 9 bases between. Germline values: CDR1 GTSNPN, CDR2 SVGIG (reference sequence). This CDR3 is 12 amino acids long. In DNA form, the CDR3 reads TGTGCCTGGAGTGTTCTGCTCGCTGAGCAGTTCTTC. Protein: CAWSVLLAEQFF.

V is TRBV20-1 and J is TRBJ1-1; 7 positions match TRBD1. V lost 3 bases and J lost 2; bases outside the gene matches: 6. In germline, CDR1 is DFQATT, CDR2 SNEGSKA (reference sequence). CDR3 length equals 14 residues. CDR3 DNA: TGCAGTGCTAGTTTCAGGGGGAGAAACACTGAAGCTTTCTTT. This sequence encodes CSASFRGRNTEAFF.

This chain connects TRBV28 to TRBJ2-3; 10 bases match TRBD1. The CDR3 is 16 amino acids. V lost 5 bases to trimming and J lost 4 bases; unmatched junction nucleotides: 9. Germline V gene data show CDR1 as MDHEN and CDR2 as SYDVKM. The CDR3 region is CASSPLLTGGPDTQYF. CDR3 nucleotide sequence: TGTGCCAGCAGTCCCCTCTTGACAGGGGGCCCAGATACGCAGTATTTT.

The chain employs TRBV7-2 and TRBJ1-1; the D is unclear. The CDR3 runs to 12 residues. V was cut by 5 bases and J by 7 bases, with 11 bases left in between. CDR1 is SGHTA, CDR2 FQGNSA, per germline. In DNA, the CDR3 is TGTGCCAGCAGCCCGACGGATTTTGAAGCTTTCTTT. As protein: CASSPTDFEAFF.

The chain links TRBV7-9 to TRBJ1-1, with a possible D match to TRBD1 (6 bases). V lost 5 bases and J lost 3, with 13 bases in between. CDR1 SEHNR and CDR2 FQNEAQ come from the germline V gene (reference sequence). The CDR3 is 14 residues long. CDR3 DNA sequence: TGTGCCAGCAGCCGCCAACAGGGTGACACTGAAGCTTTCTTT. Translation: CASSRQQGDTEAFF.

The V call is TRBV7-2, the J call TRBJ2-7; D perhaps matches TRBD2 (5 bases). V lost 2 bases, J lost 3 bases, and 14 bases lay in between. Germline V gene sequence: CDR1 SGHTA, CDR2 FQGNSA. This CDR3 region has 15 residues. The CDR3 region has the DNA TGTGCCAGCAGCTTATCGGGGTTAGGGAACTACGAGCAGTACTTC. Translating it yields CASSLSGLGNYEQYF.

The rearrangement links TRBV5-1 to TRBJ1-2; 9 bases align to TRBD1. Losses at the gene ends were 4 bases for V and 8 bases for J; bases not matched to a gene: 12. This CDR3 has 15 residues. CDR1 and CDR2 from the germline V gene are SGHRS and YFSETQ. Written as DNA, the CDR3 is TGCGCCAGCAGCCCAGGGGACAGGGCCAGGGGAGGCTACACCTTC. Translating gives CASSPGDRARGGYTF.

The chain joins TRBV2 to TRBJ2-1; D may be TRBD1 (6 bases). Germline-derived CDR1 and CDR2 are SNHLY and FYNNEI. V dropped 6 bases and J dropped 4 bases, with 13 bases sitting between them. There are 14 residues in the CDR3. For the CDR3, the DNA is TGTGCCAGCAGAAGAGGACAGTTGTACAATGAGCAGTTCTTC. Residues: CASRRGQLYNEQFF.

This clone was seen a handful of times. The chain employs TRBV19 and TRBJ1-5; D is possibly TRBD1 (5 bases). CDR3 length equals 18 residues. Trimming pared 7 bases from V and 0 bases from J, leaving 22 bases between. Germline CDR1 and CDR2: LNHDA and SQIVND (reference sequence). CDR3 coding DNA: TGTGCCAGTATCCCGGCGGGGACCGGGGCATATAGCAATCAGCCCCAGCATTTT. Amino acid sequence: CASIPAGTGAYSNQPQHF.

This sequence joins TRBV11-3 and TRBJ1-1, with TRBD1 matching over 8 bases. Germline V gene sequence: CDR1 SGHNT, CDR2 YENEEA. Trimming removed 2 bases from V and 5 bases from J; junction bases left unmatched: 4. This CDR3 comprises 14 residues. The CDR3 here is CASSLQGAGTEAFF. CDR3 nucleotide sequence: TGTGCCAGCAGCTTACAGGGGGCTGGAACTGAAGCTTTCTTT. Based on the CDR3 plus reference TRBV11-3 and TRBJ1-1, the full variable domain is EAGVVQSPRYKIIEKKQPVAFWCNPISGHNTLYWYLQNLGQGPELLIRYENEEAVDDSQLPKDRFSAERLKGVDSTLKIQPAELGDSAVYLCASSLQGAGTEAFFGQGTRLTVV.

J is TRBJ1-2 and V is TRBV11-1; no definite D call. Trimming shortened V by 4 bases and J by 5 bases, and 17 bases separated the two germline ends. There are 15 residues in the CDR3. The germline V gene has CDR1 SGHAT and CDR2 FQDESV (reference sequence). The CDR3 coding sequence is TGTGCCAGCAGCTATAGAGACACTAATCCTTATGGCTACACCTTC. Amino acids: CASSYRDTNPYGYTF. Using reference TRBV11-1 and TRBJ1-2 for the parts outside the CDR3, the full variable domain is EAEVAQSPRYKITEKSQAVAFWCDPISGHATLYWYRQILGQGPELLVQFQDESVVDDSQLPKDRFSAERLKGVDSTLKIQPAELGDSAMYLCASSYRDTNPYGYTFGSGTRLTVV.